A single sample is the source of the 16 T cell receptor beta chains below, sequenced in a study of T cells in Graves' hyperthyroidism and ophthalmopathy. Using RNA transcripts as the source, TCR beta CDR3 regions were amplified. The HTBI primer set drove a first-round RT-PCR of the TCR CDR3. TCRdb processed the multiplex PCR reads anew with MiXCR; each CDR3 protein has one entry. This table holds approximately 360,000 distinct CDR3 sequences, approximately 14% found once. The sequenced sample was blood. The receptors shown here come from a woman aged 18 to 35 with Graves' hyperthyroidism that later progressed to Graves' ophthalmopathy.

This clonotype was recorded at least ten times. This chain joins TRBV29-1 and TRBJ2-3; no clear D gene. This CDR3 is built from 16 residues. Per germline, CDR1 SQVTM and CDR2 ANQGSEA. V was shortened by 3 bases and J by 4 bases, with 20 bases between the two germline ends. CDR3 DNA sequence: TGCAGCGTTGATCTGGTGGTAGGTAGACCGGCAGATACGCAGTATTTT. It codes for CSVDLVVGRPADTQYF.

In this sample, this clonotype turned up a few times. The chain links TRBV28 to TRBJ2-2; 8 bases match TRBD1. The CDR3 contains 15 residues. Germline V gives CDR1 MDHEN, CDR2 SYDVKM. V was clipped by 6 bases and J by 2 bases; unmatched bases: 5. The CDR3 coding sequence is TGTGCCAGCAGCCCGACAGGGGCAAACACCGGGGAGCTGTTTTTT. Translated, it gives CASSPTGANTGELFF. The full variable domain, rest sourced from reference TRBV28 and TRBJ2-2, is DVKVTQSSRYLVKRTGEKVFLECVQDMDHENMFWYRQDPGLGLRLIYFSYDVKMKEKGDIPEGYSVSREKKERFSLILESASTNQTSMYLCASSPTGANTGELFFGEGSRLTVL.

The table lists this clonotype with many counts. The J gene is TRBJ1-5, the V gene TRBV3-1; TRBD1 is a possible D gene (6 bases). Per the germline V gene, CDR1 is LGHDT and CDR2 is YNNKEL (reference sequence). The CDR3 runs 13 residues. Trimming removed 3 bases from V and 5 bases from J, with 8 bases in between. The CDR3 nucleotides read TGTGCCAGCAGCCAGTGGACAGATCAGCCCCAGCATTTT. Protein product: CASSQWTDQPQHF.

J is TRBJ2-6 and V is TRBV4-1, with 8 nucleotides matching TRBD2. This CDR3 region has 18 residues. From germline, CDR1 is MGHRA and CDR2 YSYEKL. V gave up 6 bases and J gave up 0 bases; unmatched junction bases: 10. CDR3 sequence reads: CASRSLAGDLSGANVLTF. The CDR3 nucleotides read TGCGCCAGCAGATCTCTAGCGGGCGACCTCTCTGGGGCCAACGTCCTGACTTTC.

This clonotype has at least ten counts. The chain is built from TRBV10-3 and TRBJ2-7; D unclear. This CDR3 is built from 13 residues. The V gene lost 8 bases and the J gene lost 6 bases, with 17 bases spanning the gap. Germline CDR1 is ENHRY and CDR2 is SYGVKD. The CDR3 nucleotides are TGTGCCATCCGAGACGGCGTTGGTAGCGAGCAGTACTTC. It encodes CAIRDGVGSEQYF.

Ten or more counts support this clonotype. This chain links TRBV13 with TRBJ2-1; 7 bases align to TRBD2. The CDR3 is 12 residues long. Germline-derived CDR1 and CDR2 are PRHDT and FYEKMQ (reference sequence). The V gene end was trimmed by 3 bases and the J gene end by 13 bases; junction bases not matched to a gene: 6. The CDR3 protein is CASSFERGHQFF. As DNA, the CDR3 is TGTGCCAGCAGCTTCGAGCGGGGCCACCAGTTCTTC. The full variable domain, in which reference TRBV13 and TRBJ2-1 provide the parts outside the CDR3, is AAGVIQSPRHLIKEKRETATLKCYPIPRHDTVYWYQQGPGQDPQFLISFYEKMQSDKGSIPDRFSAQQFSDYHSELNMSSLELGDSALYFCASSFERGHQFFGPGTRLTVL.

This chain connects TRBV20-1 to TRBJ1-6; D is ambiguous. CDR1 is DFQATT and CDR2 is SNEGSKA in the germline V gene (reference sequence). This CDR3 region has 16 residues. V lost 0 bases and J lost 9, with 18 bases in between. The CDR3 sequence is CSARDPRHDSRSPLHF. In DNA form, the CDR3 reads TGCAGTGCTAGAGATCCCCGACACGACTCCCGTTCACCCCTCCACTTT.

This clonotype turned up a few times. The chain joins TRBV3-1 to TRBJ1-3; 8 bases fit TRBD1. Unmatched junction bases numbered 7, after V lost 1 base and J lost 11 bases. The germline CDR1 and CDR2 sequences are LGHDT and YNNKEL (reference sequence). The CDR3 runs to 14 residues. Written as DNA, the CDR3 is TGTGCCAGCAGCCAAGGGCCGAGGGACAGGTCCATATATTTT. Its translation: CASSQGPRDRSIYF.

This clonotype was detected ten times or more. This rearrangement joins TRBV30 to TRBJ1-2; no definite D call. This CDR3 is 12 amino acids long. Germline CDR1 reads GTSNPN; CDR2 reads SVGIG (reference sequence). V dropped 1 base and J dropped 2 bases, with 5 bases sitting between them. The CDR3 DNA is TGTGCCTGGAGTGCGGGGAACTATGGCTACACCTTC. Translation: CAWSAGNYGYTF.

This clonotype was seen ten or more times. The chain carries TRBV20-1 and TRBJ2-3, with 8 positions matching TRBD2. Germline loops: CDR1 DFQATT, CDR2 SNEGSKA (reference sequence). V shed 6 bases and J 5 bases; nucleotides not matched to a gene: 13. The CDR3 runs 15 residues. The CDR3 sequence: CSASRSGTTRDTQYF. In DNA, the CDR3 is TGCAGTGCCTCACGTAGCGGGACAACGCGAGATACGCAGTATTTT.

The V call is TRBV19, the J call TRBJ1-5; D remains unclear. V lost 4 bases to trimming and J lost 7 bases, with 14 bases between them. The CDR3 has 14 residues. Germline assignment: CDR1 LNHDA and CDR2 SQIVND (reference sequence). CDR3 residues: CASSTRQGRQPQHF. Here the CDR3 DNA reads TGTGCCAGTAGTACCCGACAAGGGCGGCAGCCCCAGCATTTT. Full variable domain (rest looked up from reference TRBV19 and TRBJ1-5): DGGITQSPKYLFRKEGQNVTLSCEQNLNHDAMYWYRQDPGQGLRLIYYSQIVNDFQKGDIAEGYSVSREKKESFPLTVTSAQKNPTAFYLCASSTRQGRQPQHFGDGTRLSIL.

The genes are TRBV19 and TRBJ1-2; D is uncertain. CDR1 and CDR2 from the germline V gene are LNHDA and SQIVND (reference sequence). The CDR3 contains 22 residues. Trimming removed 6 bases at V and 0 bases at J, with 35 bases between. CDR3 in DNA: TGTGCCAGTAGCCCTCCAGACCCGGATGGTCGGAGGTTTATAAGGTCTAACTATGGCTACACCTTC. Protein sequence: CASSPPDPDGRRFIRSNYGYTF.

The table lists this clonotype with a count of one. The J gene is TRBJ2-5, the V gene TRBV7-2; 8 bases are a match to TRBD2. V gave up 3 bases and J gave up 7 bases; unmatched junction bases: 10. This CDR3 contains 15 residues. Germline V gene lookup returns CDR1 SGHTA and CDR2 FQGNSA. In DNA, the CDR3 is TGTGCCAGCAGCTTTGGCGGGAGGCCACTGGGGACCCAGTACTTC. As protein: CASSFGGRPLGTQYF.

V and J are TRBV2 and TRBJ2-6, with D possibly TRBD2 on 7 matching bases. The ends were cut back, 4 bases at V and 0 bases at J, with 10 bases in the middle. CDR1 is SNHLY and CDR2 is FYNNEI in the germline V gene. The CDR3 length is 16 residues. The CDR3 here is CASSGGGLSGANVLTF. The CDR3 coding sequence is TGTGCCAGCAGTGGGGGGGGGCTCTCTGGGGCCAACGTCCTGACTTTC.

This clonotype was counted at least ten times. The J gene is TRBJ2-2, the V gene TRBV6-4, with 9 bases fitting TRBD2. With 4 bases clipped from V and 5 bases from J, the junction kept 14 bases outside the gene matches. Germline-derived CDR1 and CDR2 are MRHNA and SNTAGT. The CDR3 covers 18 residues. The DNA of the CDR3 is TGTGCCAGCAGTGGAGATATGGATAGCGGGAGAAGTACCGGGGAGCTGTTTTTT. As protein: CASSGDMDSGRSTGELFF.

In this sample, this clonotype turned up many times. DNA of the CDR3: TGTGCCAGCAGCTTGGCCTACGGGAGCACCGGGGAGCTGTTTTTT. This translates into CASSLAYGSTGELFF. The chain links TRBV7-2 to TRBJ2-2, with a possible D match to TRBD2 (6 bases). Trimming took off 3 bases at V and 4 bases at J, with 12 bases between the two ends. The CDR3 runs 15 residues. In germline, CDR1 is SGHTA, CDR2 FQGNSA.